This T cell receptor beta chain was captured by sequencing in a study of cytomegalovirus exposure and HLA in healthy donors. Notes on the study in general: Analysis was performed later, and it showed HLA-associated TCR beta chains to be more clonally expanded than equally common others. According to a later analysis, donors in an Asian-associated ancestry cluster reportedly had fewer N-insertions than the roughly 670-donor mean.

Germline V gene sequence: CDR1 SEHNR, CDR2 FQNEAQ (reference sequence). This CDR3 comprises 14 residues. Regarding this clone: The antigen remains unidentified.

Use of 60 Vbeta and 13 Jbeta primers characterized the PCR. The table came from immunoSEQ multiplex PCR; TCRdb's copy has only in-frame clones and leaves some out. The sample contains about 160,000 clones, roughly 89% of which appear only once. Sequencing input: PBMCs. The receptor was derived from a woman in her 30s in good health and CMV-seronegative. The chain carries TRBV7-9 and TRBJ2-5; 9 bases line up with TRBD1. Matching the DNA end better, TRBJ2-7 makes the J call doubtful. In nucleotides, the CDR3 is TGTGCCAGCAGGGGCGGGGACAGGGTATACGAGCAGTACTTC. Translating gives CASRGGDRVYEQYF.